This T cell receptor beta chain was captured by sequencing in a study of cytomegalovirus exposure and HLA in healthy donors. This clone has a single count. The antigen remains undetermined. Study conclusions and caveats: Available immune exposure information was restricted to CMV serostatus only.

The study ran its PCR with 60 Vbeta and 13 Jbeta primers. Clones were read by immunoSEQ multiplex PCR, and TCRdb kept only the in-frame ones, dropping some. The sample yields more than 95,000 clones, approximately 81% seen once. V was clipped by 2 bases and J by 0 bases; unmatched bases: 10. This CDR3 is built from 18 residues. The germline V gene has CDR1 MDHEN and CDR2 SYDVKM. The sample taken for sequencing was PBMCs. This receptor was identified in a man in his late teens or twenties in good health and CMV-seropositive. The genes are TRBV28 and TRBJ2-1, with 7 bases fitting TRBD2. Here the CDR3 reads CASSLLTAGVNSYNEQFF. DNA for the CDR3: TGTGCCAGCAGTTTACTGACGGCGGGAGTGAACTCCTACAATGAGCAGTTCTTC. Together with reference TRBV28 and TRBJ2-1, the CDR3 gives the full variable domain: DVKVTQSSRYLVKRTGEKVFLECVQDMDHENMFWYRQDPGLGLRLIYFSYDVKMKEKGDIPEGYSVSREKKERFSLILESASTNQTSMYLCASSLLTAGVNSYNEQFFGPGTRLTVL.